The clone carrying this TCR beta chain was seen a few times. Its antigen is unidentified. If patients had autoimmune disease history or systemic immunosuppression, they were excluded. At baseline, cycle 4 day 1, and cycle 7 day 1, blood was sampled. This entry is derived from a study of OX40 agonist ivuxolimab in advanced cancers. Trimming stripped 0 bases from V and 8 bases from J, with 19 bases between. The germline CDR1 and CDR2 sequences are SGHDT and YYEEEE. CDR3 length: 16 amino acids. Whole-study results and caveats: Partial responders receiving 0.1-3.0 mg/kg showed among the lowest clonal expansion.

Assay: immunoSEQ multiplex PCR; the TCRdb copy retains only in-frame clones and omits some. Of about 61,000 clones listed, approximately 86% are singletons. This sequence originates from an adult with an advanced solid tumor such as melanoma, head and neck, liver or kidney cancer. This specimen was CD4+ or CD8+ T cells sorted from blood, taken in a trial of the OX40 agonist ivuxolimab. The gene calls are TRBV5-6 and TRBJ2-3; D perhaps matches TRBD1 (6 bases). This CDR3 reads CASSLAQGRTSPTQYF. CDR3 in DNA: TGTGCCAGCAGCTTGGCCCAGGGGCGCACTAGTCCTACGCAGTATTTT.